This TCR beta chain was observed in a study of naive and memory T cell subsets. Study-wide results and limits: Over 90% of naive TCR sequences appeared only once after error correction, unlike memory subsets. In CD4 and CD8 cells, diversity dropped from naive through EMRA. A few larger clonotypes appeared in naive repertoires, especially CD8, possibly memory cells re-expressing CD45RA.

Trimming removed 1 base at V and 1 base at J, with 6 bases between. CDR3 length equals 14 residues. Germline assignment: CDR1 SGHDN and CDR2 FVKESK. There are a few counts of this clonotype. Its specificity is not known. CMV status came from CD4+ IFNgamma after overnight CMV lysate stimulation. An equimolar mix of two oligonucleotides served as the beta constant-region primer for TRBC1 and TRBC2. Ligated cDNA was amplified by four rounds of PCR with nested alpha and beta constant-region primers and SP2. Ligation attached a single-stranded oligonucleotide with a 12-nucleotide UMI and the SP2 primer to the cDNA 3' end. TCRdb re-derived calls from the UMI-ligation and nested PCR reads in MiXCR, one entry per CDR3 protein. The repertoire holds over 90,000 distinct CDR3 sequences, with approximately 11% as singletons.

The chain links TRBV14 to TRBJ2-3; D is undetermined. This receptor was identified in a human donor in good health. Sequencing used naive CD4+ T cells from blood. The CDR3 spells CASSQAWGTDTQYF. CDR3 nucleotides: TGTGCCAGCAGCCAAGCCTGGGGCACAGATACGCAGTATTTT.